This TCR beta chain was obtained from a study of T cells in Graves' hyperthyroidism and ophthalmopathy. The CDR3 totals 14 residues. Trimming left V 4 bases short and J 0 bases short, with 8 bases between. CDR1 KGHDR and CDR2 SFDVKD come from the germline V gene. The CDR3 regions of TCR beta were amplified from RNA transcripts. The HTBI primer set drove a first-round RT-PCR of the TCR CDR3. TCRdb called the multiplex PCR reads again in MiXCR, with one record for every CDR3 protein. Of around 97,000 distinct CDR3 sequences in the sample, about 50% were seen once. Those patients with uncontrolled infection, other autoimmune disease, pregnancy or lactation were excluded.

The clonotype was recovered from a man aged 35 to 55 with Graves' hyperthyroidism. The V and J genes are TRBV24-1 and TRBJ1-2; D gene uncertain. Sequencing was performed on blood. The CDR3 bases are TGTGCCACCAGTGACCACGGGACTAACTATGGCTACACCTTC. Its translation is CATSDHGTNYGYTF.